This T cell receptor beta chain was sequenced in a study of cytomegalovirus exposure and HLA in healthy donors. V lost 7 bases, J lost 4 bases, and 13 bases lay in between. CDR1 is SQVTM, CDR2 ANQGSEA, per germline. The CDR3 is 12 residues long. It was with 60 Vbeta and 13 Jbeta primers that the PCR ran. Some clones are missing from TCRdb's copy, which holds only in-frame ones; the method was immunoSEQ multiplex PCR. This table holds under 200,000 clones, over 70% found once. Notes on the study in general: The sole available immune exposure information was CMV serostatus.

In its sample, this clone was seen a few times. As yet, its antigen is unknown. Sequenced input: PBMCs. This receptor was obtained from a female donor in good health and CMV-seronegative. V and J are TRBV29-1 and TRBJ1-1; maybe TRBD1 (6 bases). CDR3 in DNA: TGCAGCGGCAACAGGGAGAGCACTGAAGCTTTCTTT. Residues: CSGNRESTEAFF.